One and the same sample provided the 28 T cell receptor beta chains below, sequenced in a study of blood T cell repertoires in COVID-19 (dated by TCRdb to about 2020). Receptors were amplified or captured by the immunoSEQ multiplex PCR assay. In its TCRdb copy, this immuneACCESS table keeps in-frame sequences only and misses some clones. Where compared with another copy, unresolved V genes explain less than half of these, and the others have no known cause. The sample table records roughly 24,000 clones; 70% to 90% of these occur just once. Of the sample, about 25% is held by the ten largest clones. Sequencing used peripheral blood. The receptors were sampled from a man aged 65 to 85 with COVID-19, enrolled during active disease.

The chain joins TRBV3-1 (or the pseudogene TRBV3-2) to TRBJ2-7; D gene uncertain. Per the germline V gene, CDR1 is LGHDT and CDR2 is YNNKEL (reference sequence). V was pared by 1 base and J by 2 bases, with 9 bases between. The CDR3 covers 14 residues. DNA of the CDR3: TGTGCCAGCAGCCAAGTGAACAGCCCCTACGAGCAGTACTTC. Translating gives CASSQVNSPYEQYF.

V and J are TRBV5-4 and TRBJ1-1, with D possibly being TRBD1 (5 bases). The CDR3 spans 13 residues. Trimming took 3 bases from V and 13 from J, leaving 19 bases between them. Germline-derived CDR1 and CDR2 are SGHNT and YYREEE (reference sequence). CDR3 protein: CASSSGPRGGDFF. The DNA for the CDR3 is TGTGCCAGCAGCTCCGGGCCCCGGGGAGGGGATTTCTTT.

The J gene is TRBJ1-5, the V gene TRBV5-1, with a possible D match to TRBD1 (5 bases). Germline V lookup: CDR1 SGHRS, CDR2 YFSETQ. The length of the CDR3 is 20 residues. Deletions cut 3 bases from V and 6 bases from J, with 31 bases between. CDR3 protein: CASSYTPVGTTGGRSQPQHF. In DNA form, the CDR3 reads TGCGCCAGCAGCTACACCCCAGTAGGCACAACGGGGGGAAGATCTCAGCCCCAGCATTTT.

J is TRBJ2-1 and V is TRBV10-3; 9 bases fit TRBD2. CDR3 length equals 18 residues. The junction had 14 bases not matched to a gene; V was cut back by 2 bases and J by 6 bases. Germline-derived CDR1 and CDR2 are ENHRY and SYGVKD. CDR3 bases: TGTGCCATCAGTGAGCCGAACCTTAGCGGGAGAATGGGCAATGAGCAGTTCTTC. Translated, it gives CAISEPNLSGRMGNEQFF.

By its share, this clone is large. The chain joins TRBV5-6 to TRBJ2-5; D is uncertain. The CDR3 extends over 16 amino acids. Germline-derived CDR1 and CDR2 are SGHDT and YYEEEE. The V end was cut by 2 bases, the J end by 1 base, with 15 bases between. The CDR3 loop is CASSFSNSYRQETQYF. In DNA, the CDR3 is TGTGCCAGCAGCTTTTCCAATTCCTATCGCCAAGAGACCCAGTACTTC.

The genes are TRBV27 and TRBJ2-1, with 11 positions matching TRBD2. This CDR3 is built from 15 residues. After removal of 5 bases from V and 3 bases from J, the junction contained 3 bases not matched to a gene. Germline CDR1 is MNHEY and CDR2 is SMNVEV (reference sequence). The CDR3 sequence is CASSPGTSGYNEQFF. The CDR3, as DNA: TGTGCCAGCAGTCCCGGGACTAGCGGCTACAATGAGCAGTTCTTC.

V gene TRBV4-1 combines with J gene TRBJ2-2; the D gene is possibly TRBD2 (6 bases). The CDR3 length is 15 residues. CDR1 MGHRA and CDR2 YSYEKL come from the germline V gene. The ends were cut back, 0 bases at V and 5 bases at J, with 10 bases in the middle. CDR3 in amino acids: CASSQEGGETGELFF. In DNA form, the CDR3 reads TGCGCCAGCAGCCAAGAGGGGGGTGAGACCGGGGAGCTGTTTTTT.

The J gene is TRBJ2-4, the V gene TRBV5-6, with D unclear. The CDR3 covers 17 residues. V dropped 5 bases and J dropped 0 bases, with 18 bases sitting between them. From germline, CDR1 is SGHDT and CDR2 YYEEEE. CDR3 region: CASRLGSTTLAKNIQYF. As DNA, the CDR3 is TGTGCCAGCAGACTCGGGTCTACCACTCTAGCCAAAAACATTCAGTACTTC.

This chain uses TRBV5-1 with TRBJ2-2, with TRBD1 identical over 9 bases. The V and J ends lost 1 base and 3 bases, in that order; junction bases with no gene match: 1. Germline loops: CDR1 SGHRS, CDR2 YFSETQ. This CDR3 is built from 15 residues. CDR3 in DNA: TGCGCCAGCAGCTTGCGGACAGGGGACACCGGGGAGCTGTTTTTT. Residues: CASSLRTGDTGELFF.

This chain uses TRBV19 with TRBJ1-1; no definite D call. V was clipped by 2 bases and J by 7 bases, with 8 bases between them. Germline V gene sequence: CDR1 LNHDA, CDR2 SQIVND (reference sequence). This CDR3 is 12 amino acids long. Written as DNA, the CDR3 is TGTGCCAGTAGTATACATTCGGTTGAAGCTTTCTTT. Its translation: CASSIHSVEAFF.

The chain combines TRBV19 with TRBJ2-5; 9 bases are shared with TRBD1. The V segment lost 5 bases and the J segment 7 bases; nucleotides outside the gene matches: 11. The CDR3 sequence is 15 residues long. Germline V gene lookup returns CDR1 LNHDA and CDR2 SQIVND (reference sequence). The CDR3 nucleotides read TGTGCCAGTAGTTACCTAACAGGGGGCGAGTGGACCCAGTACTTC. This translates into CASSYLTGGEWTQYF.

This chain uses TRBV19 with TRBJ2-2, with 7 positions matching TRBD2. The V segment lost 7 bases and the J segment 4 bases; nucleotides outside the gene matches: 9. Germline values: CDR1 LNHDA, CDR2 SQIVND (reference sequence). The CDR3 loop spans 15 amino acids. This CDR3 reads CASKMTGGATGELFF. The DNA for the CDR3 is TGTGCCAGTAAGATGACGGGGGGAGCCACCGGGGAGCTGTTTTTT.

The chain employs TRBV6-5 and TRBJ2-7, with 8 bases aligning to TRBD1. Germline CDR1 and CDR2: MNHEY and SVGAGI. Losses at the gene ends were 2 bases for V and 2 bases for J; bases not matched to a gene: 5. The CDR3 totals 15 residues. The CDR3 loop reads CASSYGGTGTYEQYF. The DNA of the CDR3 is TGTGCCAGCAGTTACGGGGGGACAGGAACCTACGAGCAGTACTTC.

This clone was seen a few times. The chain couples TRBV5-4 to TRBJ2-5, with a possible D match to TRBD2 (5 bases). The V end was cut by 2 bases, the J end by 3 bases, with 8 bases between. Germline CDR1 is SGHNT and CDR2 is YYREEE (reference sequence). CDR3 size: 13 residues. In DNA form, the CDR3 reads TGTGCCAGCAGCTTTCGGGGAGAAGAGACCCAGTACTTC. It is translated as CASSFRGEETQYF.

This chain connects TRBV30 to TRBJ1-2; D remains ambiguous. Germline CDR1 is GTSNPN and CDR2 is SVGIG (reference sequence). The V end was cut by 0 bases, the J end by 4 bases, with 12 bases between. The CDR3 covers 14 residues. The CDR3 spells CAWSVVGFAYGYTF. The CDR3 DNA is TGTGCCTGGAGTGTAGTCGGGTTTGCCTATGGCTACACCTTC. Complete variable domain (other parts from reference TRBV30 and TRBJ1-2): SQTIHQWPATLVQPVGSPLSLECTVEGTSNPNLYWYRQAAGRGLQLLFYSVGIGQISSEVPQNLSASRPQDRQFILSSKKLLLSDSGFYLCAWSVVGFAYGYTFGSGTRLTVV.

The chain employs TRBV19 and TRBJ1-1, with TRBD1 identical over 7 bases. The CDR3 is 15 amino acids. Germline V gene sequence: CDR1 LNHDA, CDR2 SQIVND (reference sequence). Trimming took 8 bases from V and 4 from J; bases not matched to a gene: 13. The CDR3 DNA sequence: TGTGCCAGTCTCACTACGTCAGGGGGGCTCACTGAAGCTTTCTTT. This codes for CASLTTSGGLTEAFF.

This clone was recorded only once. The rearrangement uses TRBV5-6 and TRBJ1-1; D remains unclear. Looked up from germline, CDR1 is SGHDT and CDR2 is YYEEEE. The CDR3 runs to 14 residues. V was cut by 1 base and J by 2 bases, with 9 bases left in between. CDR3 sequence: CASSLLGPNTEAFF. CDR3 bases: TGTGCCAGCAGCTTGCTGGGCCCCAACACTGAAGCTTTCTTT.

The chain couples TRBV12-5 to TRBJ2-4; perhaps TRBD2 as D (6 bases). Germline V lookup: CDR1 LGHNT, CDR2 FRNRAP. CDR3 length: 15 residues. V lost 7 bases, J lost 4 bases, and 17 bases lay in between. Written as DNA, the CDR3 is TGTGCTAGTGCAGACCCTGGGGGGAGGAAAAACATTCAGTACTTC. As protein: CASADPGGRKNIQYF. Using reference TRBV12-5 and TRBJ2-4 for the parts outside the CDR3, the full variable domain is DARVTQTPRHKVTEMGQEVTMRCQPILGHNTVFWYRQTMMQGLELLAYFRNRAPLDDSGMPKDRFSAEMPDATLATLKIQPSEPRDSAVYFCASADPGGRKNIQYFGAGTRLSVL.

CDR3 DNA sequence: TGCGCCAGCAGCCCCGGGACTAGTTATAGGGAGACCCAGTACTTC. It yields the protein CASSPGTSYRETQYF. V is TRBV5-1 and J is TRBJ2-5; 8 nucleotides line up with TRBD2. The CDR3 runs 15 residues. Germline CDR1 is SGHRS and CDR2 is YFSETQ. V was clipped by 4 bases and J by 5 bases; unmatched bases: 10.

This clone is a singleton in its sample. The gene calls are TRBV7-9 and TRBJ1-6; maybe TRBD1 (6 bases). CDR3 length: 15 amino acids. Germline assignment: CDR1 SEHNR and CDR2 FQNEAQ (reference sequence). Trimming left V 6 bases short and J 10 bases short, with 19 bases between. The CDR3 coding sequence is TGTGCCAGCAGTTCGACGACAGGCCCGGGATCACCCCTCCACTTT. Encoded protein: CASSSTTGPGSPLHF.

In DNA, the CDR3 is TGTGCCAGCGTCCGTTGGGACAGGGCTTACGAGCAGTACTTC. It translates to CASVRWDRAYEQYF. The chain is built from TRBV6-5 and TRBJ2-7, with 9 bases that match TRBD1. The CDR3 covers 14 residues. Per germline, CDR1 MNHEY and CDR2 SVGAGI. V lost 8 bases and J lost 4; bases outside the gene matches: 9.

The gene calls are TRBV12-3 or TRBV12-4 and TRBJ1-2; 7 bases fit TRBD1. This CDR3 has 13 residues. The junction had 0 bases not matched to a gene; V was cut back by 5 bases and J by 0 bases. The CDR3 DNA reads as TGTGCCAGCAGTGGGACAGCTAACTATGGCTACACCTTC. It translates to CASSGTANYGYTF.

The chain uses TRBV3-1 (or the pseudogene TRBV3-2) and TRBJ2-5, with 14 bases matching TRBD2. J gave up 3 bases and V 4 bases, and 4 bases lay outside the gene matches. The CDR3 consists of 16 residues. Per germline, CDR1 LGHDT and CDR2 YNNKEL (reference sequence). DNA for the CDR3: TGTGCCAGCAGCCGGACTAGCGGGGGGCAAAAAGAGACCCAGTACTTC. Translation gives CASSRTSGGQKETQYF.

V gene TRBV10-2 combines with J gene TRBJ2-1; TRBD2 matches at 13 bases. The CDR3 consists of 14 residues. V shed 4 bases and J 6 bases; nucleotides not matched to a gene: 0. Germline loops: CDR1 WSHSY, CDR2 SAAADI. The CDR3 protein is CASSGTSGSNEQFF. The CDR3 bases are TGCGCCAGCAGTGGGACTAGCGGGAGCAATGAGCAGTTCTTC.

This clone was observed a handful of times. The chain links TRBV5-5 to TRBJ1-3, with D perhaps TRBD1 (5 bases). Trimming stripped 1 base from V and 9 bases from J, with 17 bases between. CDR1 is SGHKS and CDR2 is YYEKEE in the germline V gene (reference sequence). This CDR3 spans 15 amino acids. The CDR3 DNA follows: TGTGCCAGCAGCTTGTTTTCCGAAGGACAAGGCACCATATATTTT. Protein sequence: CASSLFSEGQGTIYF.

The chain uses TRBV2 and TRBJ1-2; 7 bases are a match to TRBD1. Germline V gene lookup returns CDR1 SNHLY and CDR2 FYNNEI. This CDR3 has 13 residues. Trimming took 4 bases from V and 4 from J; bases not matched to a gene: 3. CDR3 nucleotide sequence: TGTGCCAGCAGTGTCAGGGACAGCTATGGCTACACCTTC. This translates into CASSVRDSYGYTF.

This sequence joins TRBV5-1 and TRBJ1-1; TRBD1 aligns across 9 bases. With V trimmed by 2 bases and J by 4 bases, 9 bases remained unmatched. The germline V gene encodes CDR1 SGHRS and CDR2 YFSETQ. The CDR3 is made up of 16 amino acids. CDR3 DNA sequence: TGCGCCAGCAGCTTAGGACAGGGGCCATCGGGCACTGAAGCTTTCTTT. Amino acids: CASSLGQGPSGTEAFF. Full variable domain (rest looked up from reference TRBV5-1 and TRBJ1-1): KAGVTQTPRYLIKTRGQQVTLSCSPISGHRSVSWYQQTPGQGLQFLFEYFSETQRNKGNFPGRFSGRQFSNSRSEMNVSTLELGDSALYLCASSLGQGPSGTEAFFGQGTRLTVV.

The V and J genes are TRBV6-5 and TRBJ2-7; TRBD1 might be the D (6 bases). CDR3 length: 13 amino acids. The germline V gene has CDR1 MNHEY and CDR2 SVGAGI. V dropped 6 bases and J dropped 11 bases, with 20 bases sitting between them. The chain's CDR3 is CASRPRDTGVEYF. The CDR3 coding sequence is TGTGCCAGCAGGCCCCGGGACACCGGCGTGGAGTACTTC.